This TCR beta chain was profiled in a study of blood T cells in healthy people across ages. At least 7 million PBMCs were isolated per sample. There are 15 residues in the CDR3. J gave up 3 bases and V 7 bases, and 8 bases lay outside the gene matches. CDR1 SGHRS and CDR2 YFSETQ come from the germline V gene. Alongside a J-beta primer mix, a sample-barcoded 5' primer served in a second PCR lasting about 7 to 11 cycles. TCRdb analysed the 5' RACE reads with MiXCR anew, one entry per CDR3 protein. Of hundreds of thousands of distinct CDR3 sequences in the sample, 35% to 45% were seen once. V usage is TRBV5-1 and J usage is TRBJ2-2, with TRBD1 matching over 8 bases. This TCR was recovered from a woman in her fifties or sixties in good health. The sequenced material came from blood. The CDR3 here is CASEPQGAHTGELFF. CDR3 in DNA: TGCGCCAGCGAACCCCAGGGGGCTCACACCGGGGAGCTGTTTTTT.